These T cell receptor beta chains were read from a single sample in a study of blood T cells in healthy people across ages. Each CDR3 protein is one row after TCRdb ran MiXCR on the 5' RACE reads. Altogether about 1.4 million distinct CDR3 sequences are present, roughly 64% being singletons, with the ten largest covering approximately 7%. Material for sequencing was blood. The receptors were sampled from a man younger than 35 in good health. The CDR3 runs from the conserved cysteine through the conserved F or W. Each record gives: V gene, D gene, clone size, J gene, CDR3 length, CDR3 DNA, CDR3 protein. D genes are given only for firm matches. Clone size is given for some rows only: seen once, a few or many times, or a class if the clone is expanded.

v_call: TRBV4-2
d_call: NA
clone_size: NA
j_call: TRBJ1-2
cdr3_length: 15
cdr3_nt: TGTGCCAGCAGCCAAGATTTACGAGGAGAATATGGCTACACCTTC
cdr3_aa: CASSQDLRGEYGYTF

v_call: TRBV7-2
d_call: TRBD1
clone_size: NA
j_call: TRBJ2-5
cdr3_length: 16
cdr3_nt: TGTGCCAGCAGCCGTCAAGACAGGGGATGGCCAGAGACCCAGTACTTC
cdr3_aa: CASSRQDRGWPETQYF

v_call: TRBV29-1
d_call: NA
clone_size: NA
j_call: TRBJ2-1
cdr3_length: 13
cdr3_nt: TGCAGCGTTGAAGCAACATTAGCGAATGAGCAGTTCTTC
cdr3_aa: CSVEATLANEQFF

v_call: TRBV2
d_call: NA
clone_size: NA
j_call: TRBJ1-2
cdr3_length: 15
cdr3_nt: TGTGCCAGCAGTGGTTCCAGGGGTGGGTTGAATGGCTACACCTTC
cdr3_aa: CASSGSRGGLNGYTF

v_call: TRBV4-3
d_call: TRBD2
clone_size: NA
j_call: TRBJ2-1
cdr3_length: 15
cdr3_nt: TGCGCCAGCAGCCAAGGGACTAGCGGGGTCAATGAGCAGTTCTTC
cdr3_aa: CASSQGTSGVNEQFF

v_call: TRBV29-1
d_call: NA
clone_size: NA
j_call: TRBJ1-2
cdr3_length: 13
cdr3_nt: TGCAGCGTTGACGGGTTAACGAACTATGGCTACACCTTC
cdr3_aa: CSVDGLTNYGYTF

v_call: TRBV6-5
d_call: NA
clone_size: NA
j_call: TRBJ1-2
cdr3_length: 12
cdr3_nt: TGTGCCAGCACCTCTTTAGGAGCGGTCTACACCTTC
cdr3_aa: CASTSLGAVYTF

v_call: TRBV27
d_call: TRBD1
clone_size: NA
j_call: TRBJ1-1
cdr3_length: 15
cdr3_nt: TGTGCCAGCAACGAACTAAGGGGGCTAAACACTGAAGCTTTCTTT
cdr3_aa: CASNELRGLNTEAFF

v_call: TRBV7-9
d_call: NA
clone_size: NA
j_call: TRBJ2-7
cdr3_length: 16
cdr3_nt: TGTGCCAGCAGCTTATCGACACCGTTAGGCCCCTACGAGCAGTACTTC
cdr3_aa: CASSLSTPLGPYEQYF

v_call: TRBV6-5
d_call: NA
clone_size: NA
j_call: TRBJ2-1
cdr3_length: 15
cdr3_nt: TGTGCCAGCAGTGAAATATTTTCCCTCTACAATGAGCAGTTCTTC
cdr3_aa: CASSEIFSLYNEQFF

v_call: TRBV12-3/TRBV12-4
d_call: NA
clone_size: NA
j_call: TRBJ2-3
cdr3_length: 15
cdr3_nt: TGTGCCAGCAGTTTCGAGGTTCTCAGCACAGATACGCAGTATTTT
cdr3_aa: CASSFEVLSTDTQYF

v_call: TRBV7-2
d_call: TRBD1
clone_size: NA
j_call: TRBJ2-1
cdr3_length: 14
cdr3_nt: TGTGCCAGCAGCTCCGGACAGGGTCGGAATGAGCAGTTCTTC
cdr3_aa: CASSSGQGRNEQFF

v_call: TRBV6-2/TRBV6-3
d_call: TRBD1
clone_size: NA
j_call: TRBJ2-7
cdr3_length: 12
cdr3_nt: TGTGCCAGCCGGGACAGCTTGTACGAGCAGTACTTC
cdr3_aa: CASRDSLYEQYF

v_call: TRBV10-3
d_call: NA
clone_size: NA
j_call: TRBJ2-7
cdr3_length: 13
cdr3_nt: TGTGCCACCTTCCTGGTTTACTCCTACGAGCAGTACTTC
cdr3_aa: CATFLVYSYEQYF

v_call: TRBV11-2
d_call: NA
clone_size: NA
j_call: TRBJ1-2
cdr3_length: 15
cdr3_nt: TGTGCCAGCAGACCATCAATAGGAGTTGCATATGGCTACACCTTC
cdr3_aa: CASRPSIGVAYGYTF

v_call: TRBV7-9
d_call: TRBD1
clone_size: few
j_call: TRBJ2-1
cdr3_length: 14
cdr3_nt: TGTGCCAGCAGCTTAGAGACAGGGGACAATGAGCAGTTCTTC
cdr3_aa: CASSLETGDNEQFF

v_call: TRBV14
d_call: NA
clone_size: NA
j_call: TRBJ2-1
cdr3_length: 15
cdr3_nt: TGTGCCAGCAGCCAAGATCGGTATACGTTAAATGAGCAGTTCTTC
cdr3_aa: CASSQDRYTLNEQFF

v_call: TRBV6-2/TRBV6-3
d_call: TRBD1
clone_size: NA
j_call: TRBJ1-1
cdr3_length: 13
cdr3_nt: TGTGCCAGCAGTTACGGGGCGACAGGGGAAGCTTTCTTT
cdr3_aa: CASSYGATGEAFF

v_call: TRBV27
d_call: NA
clone_size: NA
j_call: TRBJ2-3
cdr3_length: 15
cdr3_nt: TGTGCCAGCAGCATGCTCCCCCGTAGCACAGATACGCAGTATTTT
cdr3_aa: CASSMLPRSTDTQYF

v_call: TRBV2
d_call: NA
clone_size: NA
j_call: TRBJ2-5
cdr3_length: 12
cdr3_nt: TGTGCCACCGGGGTGGTGGAAAGGACCCAGTACTTC
cdr3_aa: CATGVVERTQYF

v_call: TRBV29-1
d_call: NA
clone_size: NA
j_call: TRBJ2-7
cdr3_length: 15
cdr3_nt: TGCAGCGTCGAAGTAGACGCAGAGAAAATATACGAGCAGTACTTC
cdr3_aa: CSVEVDAEKIYEQYF

v_call: TRBV11-3
d_call: NA
clone_size: NA
j_call: TRBJ1-1
cdr3_length: 14
cdr3_nt: TGTGCCAGCAGCTACAAGGGGGGGACCACTGAAGCTTTCTTT
cdr3_aa: CASSYKGGTTEAFF

v_call: TRBV7-2
d_call: TRBD1
clone_size: NA
j_call: TRBJ1-2
cdr3_length: 15
cdr3_nt: TGTGCCAGCAGCTTAACCCGACAGGGACTCTATGGCTACACCTTC
cdr3_aa: CASSLTRQGLYGYTF

v_call: TRBV7-2
d_call: TRBD2
clone_size: NA
j_call: TRBJ2-5
cdr3_length: 14
cdr3_nt: TGTGCCAGCAGCTCCCTAGCGGTGACTGAGACCCAGTACTTC
cdr3_aa: CASSSLAVTETQYF

v_call: TRBV6-1
d_call: NA
clone_size: NA
j_call: TRBJ2-7
cdr3_length: 16
cdr3_nt: TGTGCCAGCAGTGAAGATCCGGGCTTTCCCCCATCCGAGCAGTACTTC
cdr3_aa: CASSEDPGFPPSEQYF

v_call: TRBV12-5
d_call: NA
clone_size: NA
j_call: TRBJ1-1
cdr3_length: 17
cdr3_nt: TGTCTGACCCCTCCGGCAGCACCTAGTATGATGAACACTGAAGCTTTCTTT
cdr3_aa: CLTPPAAPSMMNTEAFF

v_call: TRBV6-5
d_call: NA
clone_size: NA
j_call: TRBJ1-1
cdr3_length: 13
cdr3_nt: TGTGCCAGCAGTTACTCGAAGAACACTGAAGCTTTCTTT
cdr3_aa: CASSYSKNTEAFF

v_call: TRBV5-1
d_call: NA
clone_size: NA
j_call: TRBJ1-2
cdr3_length: 15
cdr3_nt: TGCGCCAGCAGCTTGGCGGGCACAGAAAACTATGGCTACACCTTC
cdr3_aa: CASSLAGTENYGYTF

v_call: TRBV7-7
d_call: NA
clone_size: NA
j_call: TRBJ2-2
cdr3_length: 16
cdr3_nt: TGTGCCAGCAGCCCCTCCGGGTTAACCAACACCGGGGAGCTGTTTTTT
cdr3_aa: CASSPSGLTNTGELFF

v_call: TRBV12-3/TRBV12-4
d_call: NA
clone_size: NA
j_call: TRBJ1-5
cdr3_length: 15
cdr3_nt: TGTGCCAGCAGTTTAGAGATGCAGGCCAATCAGCCCCAGCATTTT
cdr3_aa: CASSLEMQANQPQHF

v_call: TRBV6-1
d_call: NA
clone_size: NA
j_call: TRBJ2-1
cdr3_length: 15
cdr3_nt: TGTGCCAGCAGTCCAGGGGTAGGACCCTACAATGAGCAGTTCTTC
cdr3_aa: CASSPGVGPYNEQFF

v_call: TRBV4-1
d_call: NA
clone_size: NA
j_call: TRBJ2-7
cdr3_length: 14
cdr3_nt: TGCGCCAGCAGGTCGGGTCCGGGAATCCACGAGCAGTACTTC
cdr3_aa: CASRSGPGIHEQYF

v_call: TRBV12-3/TRBV12-4
d_call: NA
clone_size: NA
j_call: TRBJ1-1
cdr3_length: 13
cdr3_nt: TGTGCCAGTAAAGAGCGCAGGGTCACTGAAGCTTTCTTT
cdr3_aa: CASKERRVTEAFF

v_call: TRBV15
d_call: NA
clone_size: NA
j_call: TRBJ2-5
cdr3_length: 16
cdr3_nt: TGTGCCACCAGCAGAGATTTTGTGGGGGCTAGCGAGACCCAGTACTTC
cdr3_aa: CATSRDFVGASETQYF

v_call: TRBV29-1
d_call: NA
clone_size: few
j_call: TRBJ1-6
cdr3_length: 13
cdr3_nt: TGCAGCGTAGCACAGGGAGGAGATTCACCCCTCCACTTT
cdr3_aa: CSVAQGGDSPLHF

v_call: TRBV29-1
d_call: NA
clone_size: NA
j_call: TRBJ1-2
cdr3_length: 13
cdr3_nt: TGCAGCGTTGAAGAAGGAGGGGCGCATGGCTACACCTTC
cdr3_aa: CSVEEGGAHGYTF

v_call: TRBV4-1
d_call: NA
clone_size: NA
j_call: TRBJ1-5
cdr3_length: 14
cdr3_nt: TGCGCCAGCAGCCAGGCTATAACAGGGCAGCCCCAGCATTTT
cdr3_aa: CASSQAITGQPQHF

v_call: TRBV3-1
d_call: NA
clone_size: many
j_call: TRBJ2-7
cdr3_length: 13
cdr3_nt: TGTGCCAGCAGCCAGACTAGGAGCGGCGAGCAGTACTTC
cdr3_aa: CASSQTRSGEQYF

v_call: TRBV29-1
d_call: TRBD1
clone_size: few
j_call: TRBJ2-7
cdr3_length: 12
cdr3_nt: TGCAGCGCAGGACAGGTTATGTACGAGCAGTACTTC
cdr3_aa: CSAGQVMYEQYF

v_call: TRBV6-2/TRBV6-3
d_call: NA
clone_size: NA
j_call: TRBJ2-3
cdr3_length: 10
cdr3_nt: TGTGCCAGCAGTTACGGGAGGCAGTATTTT
cdr3_aa: CASSYGRQYF

v_call: TRBV7-9
d_call: NA
clone_size: few
j_call: TRBJ1-2
cdr3_length: 16
cdr3_nt: TGTGCCAGCAGAGGAGAATGGAGGGTGGCTAACTATGGCTACACCTTC
cdr3_aa: CASRGEWRVANYGYTF

v_call: TRBV7-9
d_call: NA
clone_size: NA
j_call: TRBJ2-1
cdr3_length: 17
cdr3_nt: TGTGCCAGCGCACCGGGGGCAGGGCAGAAAAACTACAATGAGCAGTTCTTC
cdr3_aa: CASAPGAGQKNYNEQFF

v_call: TRBV18
d_call: NA
clone_size: NA
j_call: TRBJ1-1
cdr3_length: 18
cdr3_nt: TGTGCCAGCTCAACTATCCGGCAAGGTCGGGGAGTGAACACTGAAGCTTTCTTT
cdr3_aa: CASSTIRQGRGVNTEAFF